This T cell receptor beta chain was found in a study of somatic mutations in cytotoxic T cells in rheumatoid arthritis (TCRdb year 2017). For context, the study as a whole: Some V beta antibody-stained T-cell populations were flow-sorted on a FACSAria II or Sony SH800 at nearly 100% purity, and sorted V beta1+ cells also underwent TCRB sequencing. In newly diagnosed rheumatoid arthritis without treatment, the study examined if expanded CD8+ T-cell clones harbor somatic mutations, relying on TCRB deep sequencing to characterize clonality. For 55 to 70 rheumatoid arthritis patients and more than 15 healthy controls, TCRB deep sequencing was carried out. Patient and control groups had essentially identical median ages.

The approximately 20 healthy controls were blood donors whose buffy coats were used; they had a median age of approximately 61 years (range roughly 20-70), and over 50% were female. Positive magnetic bead selection on an AutoMACS was used to isolate CD4+ and CD8+ cells, with flow cytometry used to check purity. Peripheral blood mononuclear cells were obtained using density gradient separation with Ficoll-Paque PLUS. DNA was extracted from CD4-enriched, CD8-enriched or PBMC samples with Nucleospin Tissue or Tissue XS kits and quantified with a Qubit 2.0 fluorometer. This clone was seen a few times. This receptor's antigen is unknown. Base quality data are lacking; no much larger clone is found one base away. TCRB CDR3 sequencing used the immunoSEQ assay on genomic DNA. Turning to the authors' computational methods: Analyses were restricted to productive TCRB rearrangements. Clonality was expressed as a Shannon entropy-based productive clonality index, with each clone defined by a unique TCRB CDR3 sequence. The template counts of each clone relative to the total templates per sample were used to calculate repertoire overlap between two samples. V-gene usage measured by flow cytometry correlated with TCRB sequencing V-gene usage, with a Spearman r of around 0.59. This is the immuneACCESS table as TCRdb keeps it, with only in-frame sequences that have V and J called. A part of the clones is gone; compared with another copy, unresolved V genes explain less than half, and the rest is unexplained. Clone size and the V and J calls come from that table; the DNA yielded D and trimming. Across this sample there are 20,000 or so clones, with over 70% seen only once. 5.3% of the sample is taken by the ten largest.

Trimming costs V 0 bases and J 3 bases, and their ends lie 9 bases apart. Via the germline V gene, CDR1 is MGHRA and CDR2 YSYEKL. The CDR3 spans 14 residues, from the cysteine through the phenylalanine. The sequence is cut down to CDR3 DNA, 42 bases in frame from base 1. The research as a whole found: Several identical CD8+ TCRB sequences were found in both blood and synovial fluid, and in about an eighth of the 65 patients the largest CD8+ clone exceeded 20% of CD8+ cells. CD8+ T-cell clonality did not differ significantly between rheumatoid arthritis patients and age-matched healthy controls. It was unknown which antigens the expanded CD8+ clones targeted, and their absence from virus-specific databases did not exclude viral specificity. Healthy controls showed no age-related increase in CD8+ clonality, whereas patients did (Spearman r ~ 0.5). The slight underrepresentation of TRBV07 in patients was not corrected for multiple comparisons.

The chain couples TRBV4-1 to TRBJ2-7; no D gene can be assigned with confidence. This TCR was sampled from a man in his fifties or sixties in good health. Sequencing was carried out using CD8+ T cells sorted from blood. The nucleotides are TGCGCCAGCAGCCAAGAAAGTTTCGGCTACGAGCAGTACTTC. It translates as CASSQESFGYEQYF.